Described below is a single T cell receptor beta chain sequence and its context. Its antigen is unknown. J lost 3 bases, V lost 6 bases, and 4 bases had no gene match. The CDR3 totals 13 residues. Per germline, CDR1 ENHRY and CDR2 SYGVKD. This entry is derived from a study of OX40 agonist ivuxolimab in advanced cancers. In the study overall: Ivuxolimab, an antibody that agonizes OX40 (CD134), was administered to the patients. Having had anti-PD-1, anti-PD-L1 or anti-CTLA-4 therapy before was allowed, and 40% to 45% had some. Study results and caveats: A proportion of nonresponders additionally exhibited low normalized T-cell clonal expansion. Both blood CD4+ and CD8+ T cells showed clonal growth by week 6 at 0.1 to 3.0 mg/kg.

The data were produced by immunoSEQ multiplex PCR, yet TCRdb's version contains in-frame clones alone and is incomplete. The data hold 30,000 to 35,000 clones, with 81% observed a single time. The sequence came from an adult with an advanced solid tumor such as melanoma, head and neck, liver or kidney cancer. The chain combines TRBV10-3 with TRBJ1-2; 7 bases match TRBD1. The sample was CD4+ or CD8+ T cells sorted from blood, taken in a trial of the OX40 agonist ivuxolimab. The CDR3 DNA reads TGTGCCATCAGAGGGGGCCAAGACTATGGCTACACCTTC. It specifies CAIRGGQDYGYTF.